A selection of T cell receptor beta chains follows, all from one sample in a study of Ad26.COV2.S vaccination and SARS-CoV-2 variants. The protocol was immunoSEQ multiplex PCR, while the TCRdb copy is restricted to in-frame clones and leaves out a portion. The table lists 300,000 to 400,000 clones, 80% to 90% of them singletons. Sequences were derived from peripheral blood, sampled in a trial of Ad26.COV2.S vaccine versus placebo. These receptors were taken from a person aged 18-60 years who received the Ad26.COV2.S COVID-19 vaccine or a placebo. Both conserved end residues are part of each CDR3. A D gene is named only where the DNA matches it firmly.

v_call	j_call	d_call	cdr3_aa
TRBV19	TRBJ1-1	.	CASSIGTANTEAFF
TRBV5-8	TRBJ2-7	.	CASSLSPLGEQYF
TRBV14	TRBJ1-6	TRBD1	CASSQLGQGGSPLHF
TRBV4-3	TRBJ2-3	TRBD2	CASSQDRGLAGGSPTDTQYF
TRBV18	TRBJ1-1	.	CASSLGRVNTEAFF
TRBV14	TRBJ2-3	.	CASSLYRTGTDTQYF
TRBV6-2/TRBV6-3	TRBJ1-6	TRBD1	CASSSRGDSPLHF
TRBV28	TRBJ1-1	TRBD1	CASKMTGTNTEAFF
TRBV5-4	TRBJ2-1	.	CASSPPGRSYNEQFF
TRBV11-1	TRBJ2-1	TRBD2	CASSPRGLAPHNEQFF
TRBV2	TRBJ1-1	TRBD1	CASRRTGRDTEAFF
TRBV12-3/TRBV12-4	TRBJ2-2	.	CASRDLGAGELFF
TRBV28	TRBJ1-5	.	CASSYLGANGNQPQHF
TRBV15	TRBJ2-1	.	CATSREGVNEQFF
TRBV2	TRBJ2-1	.	CASSPLTSGKNEQFF
TRBV28	TRBJ1-6	.	CASNPPGSYSPLHF
TRBV2	TRBJ2-3	.	CASGTTDTQYF
TRBV4-2	TRBJ2-3	TRBD2	CASETSGGADTQYF
TRBV4-3	TRBJ2-2	.	CASSQVEGTGELFF
TRBV12-2	TRBJ1-1	.	CASRLGEKTNTEAFF
TRBV19	TRBJ2-1	TRBD2	CASNPRGGYNEQFF
TRBV7-3	TRBJ2-1	TRBD2	CASSPGLAPYNEQFF
TRBV29-1	TRBJ1-4	.	CSVGDGSANEKLFF
TRBV2	TRBJ2-7	.	CASKEGGYYEQYF
TRBV6-6	TRBJ1-1	.	CASGVGNTEAFF
TRBV19	TRBJ2-7	TRBD2	CASSPTGGAYEQYF
TRBV9	TRBJ2-1	TRBD2	CASSDTGTSAHNEQFF
TRBV27	TRBJ1-2	.	CASSPSPSGFYGYTF
TRBV5-1	TRBJ2-1	TRBD2	CANPSAGGRLYNEQFF
TRBV30	TRBJ1-5	.	CAWSQNSNQPQHF
TRBV18	TRBJ1-5	.	CASSPSGSLSNQPQHF
TRBV4-1	TRBJ2-4	.	CASSHRTEIAKNIQYF
TRBV9	TRBJ2-3	TRBD1	CASSALGQGVTDTQYF
TRBV24-1	TRBJ1-5	TRBD1	CATGTGHSNQPQHF
TRBV9	TRBJ2-1	.	CASSVRAGNNNEQFF
TRBV19	TRBJ2-7	TRBD1	CASSIDSRRDRTYEQYF
TRBV28	TRBJ1-5	.	CASSWYGVGASQPQHF
TRBV9	TRBJ1-5	.	CASSLGGASNQPQHF
TRBV5-4	TRBJ2-1	TRBD2	CASSLAGLGGPNEQFF
TRBV5-1	TRBJ2-7	TRBD1	CASSLAGQPSSYEQYF
TRBV9	TRBJ1-6	.	CASTEGGQLSSPLHF
TRBV7-9	TRBJ2-2	.	CASSQTLEELFF
TRBV24-1	TRBJ2-2	TRBD2	CATKGLAGAGELFF
TRBV4-3	TRBJ1-6	.	CASSQEVGGNSPLHF
TRBV5-4	TRBJ2-7	.	CASSAPPGEQYF
TRBV18	TRBJ2-3	TRBD1	CASSPTRQGSHTDTQYF
TRBV19	TRBJ2-7	.	CASSINGLSYEQYF
TRBV29-1	TRBJ1-2	TRBD1	CSVEPQGAYGYTF
TRBV7-2	TRBJ2-5	.	CASSSPDLAIVTQYF
TRBV5-4	TRBJ1-1	.	CASSLVGARNTEAFF
TRBV6-2/TRBV6-3	TRBJ1-6	.	CASSYGKDRNSPLHF
TRBV18	TRBJ1-1	TRBD1	CASCKDRGQAEAFF
TRBV2	TRBJ2-5	TRBD1	CASRLTGAGETQYF
TRBV5-5	TRBJ2-7	.	CASSLIQGTYYEQYF